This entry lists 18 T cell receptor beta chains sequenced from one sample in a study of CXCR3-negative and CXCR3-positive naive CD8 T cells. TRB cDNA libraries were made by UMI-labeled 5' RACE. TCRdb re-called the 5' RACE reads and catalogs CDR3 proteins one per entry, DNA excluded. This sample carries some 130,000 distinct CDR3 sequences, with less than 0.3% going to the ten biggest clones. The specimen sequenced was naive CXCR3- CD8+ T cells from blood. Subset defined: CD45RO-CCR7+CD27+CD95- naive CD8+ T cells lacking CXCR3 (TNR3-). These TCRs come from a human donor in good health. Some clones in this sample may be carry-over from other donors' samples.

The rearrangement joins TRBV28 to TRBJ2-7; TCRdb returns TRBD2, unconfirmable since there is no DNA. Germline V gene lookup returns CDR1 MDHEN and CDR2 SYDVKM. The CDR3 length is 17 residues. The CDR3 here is CASSLAGAVQSSYEQYF. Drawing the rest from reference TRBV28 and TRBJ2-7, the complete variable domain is DVKVTQSSRYLVKRTGEKVFLECVQDMDHENMFWYRQDPGLGLRLIYFSYDVKMKEKGDIPEGYSVSREKKERFSLILESASTNQTSMYLCASSLAGAVQSSYEQYFGPGTRLTVT.

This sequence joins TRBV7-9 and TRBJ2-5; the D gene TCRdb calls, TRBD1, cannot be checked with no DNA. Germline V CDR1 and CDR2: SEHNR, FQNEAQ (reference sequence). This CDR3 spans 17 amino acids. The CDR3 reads CASSLGTTGEGQETQYF.

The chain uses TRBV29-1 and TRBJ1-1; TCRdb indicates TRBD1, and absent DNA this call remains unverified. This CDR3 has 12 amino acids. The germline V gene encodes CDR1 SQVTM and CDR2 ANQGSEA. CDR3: CSVVKGETEAFF.

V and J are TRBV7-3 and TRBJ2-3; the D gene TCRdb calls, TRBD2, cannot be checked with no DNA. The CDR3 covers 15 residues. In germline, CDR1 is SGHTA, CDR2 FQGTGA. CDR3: CASSPSGGGTDTQYF.

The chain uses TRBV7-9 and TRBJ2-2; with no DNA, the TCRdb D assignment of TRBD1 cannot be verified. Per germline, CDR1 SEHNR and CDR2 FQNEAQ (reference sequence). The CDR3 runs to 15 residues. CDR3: CASSDSTSGTGELFF.

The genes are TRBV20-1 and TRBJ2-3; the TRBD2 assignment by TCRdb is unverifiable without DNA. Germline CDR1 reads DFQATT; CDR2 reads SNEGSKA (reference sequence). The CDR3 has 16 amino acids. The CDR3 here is CSASMRAGGSGYTQYF.

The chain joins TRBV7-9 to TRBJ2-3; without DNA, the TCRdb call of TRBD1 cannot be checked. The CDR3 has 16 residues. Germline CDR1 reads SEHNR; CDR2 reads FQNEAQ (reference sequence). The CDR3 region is CASSFPRGSSTDTQYF. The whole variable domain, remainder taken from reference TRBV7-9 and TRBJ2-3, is DTGVSQNPRHKITKRGQNVTFRCDPISEHNRLYWYRQTLGQGPEFLTYFQNEAQLEKSRLLSDRFSAERPKGSFSTLEIQRTEQGDSAMYLCASSFPRGSSTDTQYFGPGTRLTVL.

CDR3 sequence reads: CASSRLDRDDTDTQYF. The chain links TRBV21-1 to TRBJ2-3; TCRdb indicates TRBD1, and absent DNA this call remains unverified. TRBV21-1 is designated a pseudogene. The CDR3 extends over 16 amino acids.

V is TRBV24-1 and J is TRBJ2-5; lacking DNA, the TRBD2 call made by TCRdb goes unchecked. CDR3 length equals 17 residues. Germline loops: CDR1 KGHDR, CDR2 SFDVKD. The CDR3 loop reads CATSDPHTSAVEETQYF.

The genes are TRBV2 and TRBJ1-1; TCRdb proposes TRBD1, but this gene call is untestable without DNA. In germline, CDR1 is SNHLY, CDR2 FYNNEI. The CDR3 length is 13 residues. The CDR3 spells CASRNTLSTEAFF.

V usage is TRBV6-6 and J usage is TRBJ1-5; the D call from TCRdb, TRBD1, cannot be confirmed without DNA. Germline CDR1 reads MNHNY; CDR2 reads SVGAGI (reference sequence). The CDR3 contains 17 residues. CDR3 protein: CARADSDNAYSNQPQHF.

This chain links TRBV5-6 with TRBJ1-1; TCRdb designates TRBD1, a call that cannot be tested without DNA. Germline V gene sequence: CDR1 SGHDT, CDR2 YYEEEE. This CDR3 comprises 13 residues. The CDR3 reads CASREQGSTEAFF.

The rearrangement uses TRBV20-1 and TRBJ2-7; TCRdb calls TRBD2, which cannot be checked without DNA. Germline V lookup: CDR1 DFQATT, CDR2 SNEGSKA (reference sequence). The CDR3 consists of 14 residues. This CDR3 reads CSAKGLAGEYEQYF.

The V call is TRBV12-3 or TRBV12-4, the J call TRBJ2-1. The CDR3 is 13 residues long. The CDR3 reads CASLDLSVNEQFF.

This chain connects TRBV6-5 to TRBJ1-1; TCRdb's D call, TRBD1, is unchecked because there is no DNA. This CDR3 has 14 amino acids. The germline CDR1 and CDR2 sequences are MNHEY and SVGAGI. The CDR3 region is CASSADRDGTEAFF.

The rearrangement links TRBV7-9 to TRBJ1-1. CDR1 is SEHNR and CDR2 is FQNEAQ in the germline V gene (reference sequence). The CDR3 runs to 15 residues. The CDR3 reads CASSAAGSWRAEAFF.

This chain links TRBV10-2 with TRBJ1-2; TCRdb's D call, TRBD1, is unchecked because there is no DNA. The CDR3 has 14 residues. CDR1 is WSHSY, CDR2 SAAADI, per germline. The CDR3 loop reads CASSESRGDYGYTF.

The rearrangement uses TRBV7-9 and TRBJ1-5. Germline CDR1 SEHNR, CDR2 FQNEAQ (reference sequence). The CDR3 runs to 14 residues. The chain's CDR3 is CASSITGTNQPQHF.